The 27 T cell receptor beta chains below all came from one sample that was sequenced in a study of Graves' ophthalmopathy and Graves' hyperthyroidism. CDR3 regions of TCR beta were amplified from RNA transcripts. RT-PCR with HTBI primers came first, then second-round multiplex PCR. A single record per CDR3 protein comes from TCRdb applying MiXCR to the multiplex PCR reads. This sample has a few hundred thousand distinct CDR3 sequences, with about 40% found just once. The source material was peripheral blood or thyroid tissue (not recorded which). The receptors come from an adult man with Graves' hyperthyroidism.

The sample holds one count of this clonotype. One base away lies a much larger clone, so this may be a sequencing read error. The chain is built from TRBV20-1 and TRBJ2-7, with 9 bases that match TRBD1. Germline CDR1 and CDR2: DFQATT and SNEGSKA (reference sequence). This CDR3 spans 13 amino acids. CDR3 in DNA: TGCAGTGTTCCGGACAGGGGCGCCTACGAGCAGCACTTC. Protein sequence: CSVPDRGAYEQHF.

A remark on this clonotype: The junction and the germline gene differ at one end; a read error may be behind it. The chain links TRBV2 to TRBJ2-7; 12 positions match TRBD2. The CDR3 covers 17 residues. Germline lookup yields CDR1 SNHLY and CDR2 FYNNEI. The CDR3 coding sequence is TGCGCCAGCAGCCGGGTGCTAGCGGGGGGGCGCTCCTACGAGCAGTACTTC. Amino acids: CASSRVLAGGRSYEQYF.

This clonotype was seen repeatedly, ten times or more. The V and J genes are TRBV10-3 and TRBJ2-2; 9 nucleotides align to TRBD2. Germline V gene data show CDR1 as ENHRY and CDR2 as SYGVKD. Trimming removed 6 bases from V and 0 bases from J; junction bases left unmatched: 17. This CDR3 has 20 residues. CDR3: CAIRNTPETSGLANTGELFF. Written as DNA, the CDR3 is TGTGCCATCAGAAACACCCCCGAGACTAGCGGACTAGCGAACACCGGGGAGCTGTTTTTT.

J is TRBJ2-1 and V is TRBV14; the D is unclear. V was cut by 4 bases and J by 8 bases, with 21 bases left in between. Germline lookup yields CDR1 SGHDN and CDR2 FVKESK. The CDR3 length is 16 residues. CDR3 loop: CASSLRTYRRVDEQFF. The DNA of the CDR3 is TGTGCCAGCAGCCTTCGAACATACCGCCGTGTGGATGAGCAGTTCTTC.

This clonotype was seen only a few times. The rearrangement joins TRBV10-3 to TRBJ2-7, with D perhaps TRBD1 or TRBD2 (5 bases each). The DNA end is more similar to TRBJ2-1, so the J call may be wrong. Germline lookup yields CDR1 ENHRY and CDR2 SYGVKD. CDR3 length equals 14 residues. CDR3 sequence (DNA): TGTGCCATCAGTGAGGGGGACGTACGGGATGAGCAGTTCTTC. The encoded protein is CAISEGDVRDEQFF.

This clonotype has at least ten counts. This chain joins TRBV7-2 and TRBJ2-5; 9 bases are shared with TRBD2. The V and J ends lost 4 bases and 3 bases, in that order; junction bases with no gene match: 9. Looked up from germline, CDR1 is SGHTA and CDR2 is FQGNSA. The CDR3 length is 16 residues. This CDR3 is CASSSGAGGFKETQYF. The CDR3 DNA reads TGTGCCAGCAGCTCCGGAGCGGGGGGATTTAAAGAGACCCAGTACTTC.

The V and J genes are TRBV24-1 and TRBJ2-2; 7 positions agree with TRBD1. The V segment lost 5 bases and the J segment 8 bases; nucleotides outside the gene matches: 7. CDR1 is KGHDR, CDR2 SFDVKD, per germline. This CDR3 is built from 14 residues. The CDR3 region has the DNA TGTGCCACCAGTGCTCCCCAGGGGGAGGGGGAGCTGTTTTTT. Translation gives CATSAPQGEGELFF.

This clonotype was detected ten times or more. The chain is built from TRBV20-1 and TRBJ2-5; TRBD1 matches at 10 bases. The CDR3 length is 15 residues. V lost 3 bases and J lost 4; bases outside the gene matches: 8. Germline V gene lookup returns CDR1 DFQATT and CDR2 SNEGSKA (reference sequence). For the CDR3, the DNA is TGCAGTGCTAGGCTCCGGGACAGGGGCGGAGAGACCCAGTACTTC. Translation gives CSARLRDRGGETQYF.

In this sample, this clonotype turned up many times. This sequence joins TRBV12-3 or TRBV12-4 and TRBJ1-2, with unresolved D. V shed 1 base and J shed 8 bases, with 11 bases lying between them. This CDR3 comprises 13 residues. The DNA for the CDR3 is TGTGCCAGCAGTTTAGTCATCTTCCAGGGCTACACCTTC. This codes for CASSLVIFQGYTF.

This clonotype appeared a few times. This rearrangement joins TRBV5-1 to TRBJ2-2; TRBD2 agrees at 7 bases. V shed 4 bases, J shed 2 bases, and the junction held 8 bases outside the gene matches. CDR1 and CDR2 (germline): SGHRS, YFSETQ. There are 16 residues in the CDR3. For the CDR3, the DNA is TGCGCCAGCAGCCTGCGACTAGCCTTCAACACCGGGGAGCTGTTTTTT. Amino acid sequence: CASSLRLAFNTGELFF.

J is TRBJ2-6 and V is TRBV7-3; D is possibly TRBD2 (5 bases). The CDR3 contains 15 residues. The germline gives CDR1 SGHTA, CDR2 FQGTGA. Trimming cost V 3 bases and J 9 bases, with 15 bases left between them. For the CDR3, the DNA is TGTGCCAGCAGCTTGATGTGGCCTGAGGGCAACGTCCTGACTTTC. Translated: CASSLMWPEGNVLTF.

This sequence joins TRBV10-3 and TRBJ2-3, with D perhaps TRBD2 (7 bases). Trimming took 6 bases from V and 5 from J, leaving 15 bases between them. Germline CDR1 ENHRY, CDR2 SYGVKD. The CDR3 is made up of 14 amino acids. For the CDR3, the DNA is TGTGCCATCAGCGAGGGGGGGATACAAGATACGCAGTATTTT. It is translated as CAISEGGIQDTQYF.

The V gene is TRBV14, the J gene TRBJ2-3; D unresolved. V was clipped by 5 bases and J by 2 bases, with 14 bases between them. Germline V gives CDR1 SGHDN, CDR2 FVKESK. This CDR3 has 15 amino acids. Here the CDR3 DNA reads TGTGCCAGCAGCAAGGGCCTCCCTGCCACAGATACGCAGTATTTT. It specifies CASSKGLPATDTQYF.

This clonotype was observed a single time. The rearrangement links TRBV25-1 to TRBJ2-7, with TRBD1 matching over 9 bases. Germline loops: CDR1 MGHDK, CDR2 SYGVNS. The J segment lost 3 bases and the V segment lost 4 bases, leaving 7 bases of the junction unmatched. The CDR3 is 15 amino acids. CDR3 bases: TGTGCCAGCAGTGCTAGGGGGACAGGGTTCTACGAGCAGTACTTC. Translating it yields CASSARGTGFYEQYF.

On this clonotype: This may arise from a read error, as a much more abundant clone is one base away. The CDR3 sequence: CASSWQGTGDGYTF. The CDR3 nucleotides are TGTGCCAGCAGTTGGCAGGGGACAGGGGATGGCTACACCTTC. This sequence joins TRBV12-3 or TRBV12-4 and TRBJ1-2, with 10 bases lining up with TRBD1. The CDR3 length is 14 residues. V shed 4 bases and J 6 bases; nucleotides not matched to a gene: 5.

The gene calls are TRBV19 and TRBJ2-2, with TRBD2 identical over 8 bases. CDR1 and CDR2 from the germline V gene are LNHDA and SQIVND (reference sequence). This CDR3 spans 15 amino acids. The V gene end was trimmed by 8 bases and the J gene end by 4 bases; junction bases not matched to a gene: 9. CDR3 in amino acids: CASLAGYGLTGELFF. The CDR3 coding sequence is TGTGCCAGTTTAGCGGGATACGGTCTCACCGGGGAGCTGTTTTTT.

This clonotype has a handful of counts. The rearrangement links TRBV29-1 to TRBJ1-2; 8 positions match TRBD1. J was trimmed by 7 bases and V by 8 bases; bases with no gene match: 15. The CDR3 loop spans 14 amino acids. CDR1 is SQVTM, CDR2 ANQGSEA, per germline. The CDR3 nucleotides are TGCAGCTTGGCACCAGGACAGGGTTTCGGTGGCTACACCTTC. It codes for CSLAPGQGFGGYTF.

This clonotype was counted ten times or more. V gene TRBV29-1 combines with J gene TRBJ1-1; 10 bases are shared with TRBD1. The CDR3 consists of 11 residues. V was pared by 7 bases and J by 10 bases, with 6 bases of the junction left unmatched. The V gene's germline CDR1 is SQVTM and CDR2 ANQGSEA. As DNA, the CDR3 is TGCAGCGCCGACCGGGACAGGGGAGCTTTCTTT. This codes for CSADRDRGAFF.

This clonotype was counted at least ten times. The V and J genes are TRBV28 and TRBJ2-5; 10 positions match TRBD1. V gave up 11 bases and J gave up 4 bases; unmatched junction bases: 4. The CDR3 runs 12 residues. Germline lookup yields CDR1 MDHEN and CDR2 SYDVKM. This chain's CDR3 is CAARTGGETQYF. CDR3 in DNA: TGTGCCGCGAGGACAGGGGGAGAGACCCAGTACTTC.

J is TRBJ2-6 and V is TRBV12-3 or TRBV12-4, with TRBD1 matching 7 bases. J was trimmed by 4 bases and V by 6 bases; bases with no gene match: 6. There are 15 residues in the CDR3. This chain's CDR3 is CASSPRGQGANVLTF. The CDR3 DNA is TGTGCCAGCAGCCCACGGGGACAGGGGGCCAACGTCCTGACTTTC.

This clonotype appeared a few times. The chain links TRBV4-1 to TRBJ2-3; D call uncertain. Germline CDR1 is MGHRA and CDR2 is YSYEKL. Trimming left V 3 bases short and J 5 bases short, with 15 bases between. The CDR3 runs 15 residues. The CDR3 DNA reads as TGCGCCAGCAGCCACCTACAGTTGACGGGAGATACGCAGTATTTT. Translated, it gives CASSHLQLTGDTQYF.

This chain connects TRBV29-1 to TRBJ2-7; D is undetermined. The CDR3 totals 12 residues. Trimming cost V 7 bases and J 2 bases, with 12 bases left between them. In germline, CDR1 is SQVTM, CDR2 ANQGSEA. The CDR3 sequence: CSARTLPYEQYF. In nucleotides, the CDR3 is TGCAGCGCTAGGACGCTACCCTACGAGCAGTACTTC.

This clonotype was observed at least ten times. This rearrangement joins TRBV12-3 or TRBV12-4 to TRBJ1-1, with D uncertain. The ends were cut back, 5 bases at V and 10 bases at J, with 23 bases in the middle. This CDR3 is 15 amino acids long. CDR3 loop: CASSPGGSRPPLAFF. Here the CDR3 DNA reads TGTGCCAGCAGTCCCGGCGGTTCTAGACCGCCACTAGCTTTCTTT.

V usage is TRBV28 and J usage is TRBJ2-2; 7 nucleotides line up with TRBD1. Germline V gene data show CDR1 as MDHEN and CDR2 as SYDVKM. This CDR3 has 12 amino acids. In nucleotides, the CDR3 is TGTGCTGGACAGGCGAACACCGGGGAGCTGTTTTTT. Translated: CAGQANTGELFF.

This clonotype showed up just once. This chain links TRBV7-9 with TRBJ1-5, with a possible D match to TRBD1 (5 bases). With 5 bases removed from V and 11 bases from J, the gap between germline ends came to 25 bases. CDR1 and CDR2 (germline): SEHNR, FQNEAQ (reference sequence). The CDR3 is 16 residues long. The CDR3 bases are TGTGCCAGCAGCCCAGAGGGACGGGAGGGCTGGGAGACCCAGCATTTT. Translating gives CASSPEGREGWETQHF.

The CDR3 DNA reads TGCAGTGCTAGAGATCAGGGGGGCACTGAAGCTTTCTTT. Residues: CSARDQGGTEAFF. The J gene is TRBJ1-1, the V gene TRBV20-1; TRBD1 agrees at 7 bases. V lost 0 bases to trimming and J lost 4 bases; unmatched junction nucleotides: 2. CDR1 is DFQATT, CDR2 SNEGSKA, per germline (reference sequence). The CDR3 runs 13 residues.

This clonotype was detected ten times or more. V usage is TRBV19 and J usage is TRBJ2-7, with a weak D call TRBD1 (6 bases). Germline loops: CDR1 LNHDA, CDR2 SQIVND (reference sequence). The CDR3 is 14 amino acids. With 5 bases removed from V and 2 bases from J, the gap between germline ends came to 13 bases. The CDR3 protein is CASSRSGAAYEQYF. The CDR3 DNA reads as TGTGCCAGTAGTCGTTCAGGGGCGGCCTACGAGCAGTACTTC.